This T cell receptor (beta chain) was identified in a study of T cell repertoires in cytomegalovirus infection. Study at large: Public TCR beta signatures provided an indication of both CMV infection and a matching HLA type.

This clonotype was detected many times. Its antigen is not identified. After removal of 6 bases from V and 9 bases from J, the junction contained 20 bases not matched to a gene. This CDR3 is 19 amino acids long. Germline lookup yields CDR1 SGHVS and CDR2 FNYEAQ. Via MiXCR, TCRdb re-called the reads, giving one row per CDR3 protein. This table has 650,000 to 900,000 distinct CDR3 sequences, 29% appearing once. The V and J genes are TRBV7-6 and TRBJ2-1; 13 nucleotides line up with TRBD2. This material consisted of cultured CD8+ T cells from PBMCs, taken from culture after CMV antigen stimulation. The receptor comes from a human donor in good health (CMV status not recorded). Some clones in this sample may be carry-over from other donors' samples. CDR3 DNA sequence: TGTGCCAGCAGTTTAACGGGACTAGCGGGGATGACGCCTGGGTTTGAGCAGTTCTTC. Translation: CASSLTGLAGMTPGFEQFF.